The following is a T cell receptor beta chain sequence with its context. The antigen is undetermined. These data come from a study of T cell repertoires in cytomegalovirus infection. Across the whole study: Selection of CMV epitopes for the study included recently identified HLA-C-restricted and well-studied HLA-B-restricted ones. Indications of both CMV infection and matching HLA type were provided by public TCR beta signatures. Whole-study findings and limits: Carriers of CMV and the relevant HLA type were discriminated by public TCR beta frequency. The study found HLA-C-restricted CMV-specific TCR beta clonotypes dominating the ex vivo response.

The CDR3 has 15 amino acids. The V and J ends lost 9 bases and 0 bases respectively, with 15 bases between them. TCRdb analysed the reads with MiXCR anew, one entry per CDR3 protein. The sample contains 200,000 to 250,000 distinct CDR3 sequences, around two fifths of which appear only once. This specimen was CD8+ T cells from cultured PBMCs, taken from culture after CMV antigen stimulation. This TCR derives from a human donor in good health (CMV status not recorded). Some clones in this sample may be carry-over from other donors' samples. This chain links TRBV12-3 or TRBV12-4 with TRBJ2-1; D is perhaps TRBD2 (6 bases). CDR3 protein: CASSPASVSYNEQFF. The DNA of the CDR3 is TGTGCCAGTAGTCCCGCTAGCGTCTCCTACAATGAGCAGTTCTTC.